This entry is about one TCR beta chain. What it recognizes is unknown. Trimming removed 0 bases from V and 3 bases from J, with 11 bases in between. CDR3 size: 15 residues. CDR1 is MNHEY and CDR2 is SVGAGI in the germline V gene. Only in-frame clones appear in the TCRdb table, and some are missing; sequencing was by immunoSEQ multiplex PCR. The sample shows approximately 130,000 clones, approximately 85% of them seen only once. The data derive from a study of T cell responses to AZD1222 COVID-19 vaccine. Overall study results and limits: Once two AZD1222 doses were given, Spike-specific TCR breadth and depth went up. The reported proportion of spike-specific TCRs targeting unmutated variant regions was nearly half. Spike-spanning, vaccine-associated CD4 TCRs were dominant at 160-218 and 743-854. Donor demographics were predominantly white British with a female majority; clonal diversity may be underestimated.

The receptor comes from an adult who received the AZD1222 COVID-19 vaccine. The specimen comprised peripheral blood, sampled 28 days after the second AZD1222 dose. The chain employs TRBV6-5 and TRBJ1-2, with D tentatively TRBD1 (6 bases). The CDR3 spells CASSYSNRQDYGYTF. The DNA of the CDR3 is TGTGCCAGCAGTTACTCGAATAGACAGGACTATGGCTACACCTTC.